The 31 T cell receptor beta chains in this list originate from one sample, sequenced in a study of cytomegalovirus exposure and HLA in healthy donors. In the PCR, 60 Vbeta and 13 Jbeta primers were used. Assay: immunoSEQ multiplex PCR; the TCRdb copy retains only in-frame clones and omits some. The sample carries fewer than 150,000 clones, around 80% recorded once. The specimen was PBMCs. The receptors originated from a young man in good health and CMV-seronegative.

The chain uses TRBV6-6 and TRBJ1-5, with D possibly matching TRBD1 (5 bases). The V end was cut by 8 bases, the J end by 0 bases, with 14 bases between. CDR1 MNHNY and CDR2 SVGAGI come from the germline V gene (reference sequence). The CDR3 is 15 residues long. The CDR3 DNA follows: TGTGCCAGCCTTCCACGGGGGAATAGCAATCAGCCCCAGCATTTT. Its protein is CASLPRGNSNQPQHF.

The J gene is TRBJ2-3, the V gene TRBV2; TRBD2 aligns across 10 bases. Looked up from germline, CDR1 is SNHLY and CDR2 is FYNNEI. Trimming removed 5 bases from V and 2 bases from J; junction bases left unmatched: 13. The CDR3 is 18 residues long. The CDR3 nucleotides are TGTGCCAGCAGTACCCCCGAGCGGGGGGGCCGTAACACAGATACGCAGTATTTT. It encodes CASSTPERGGRNTDTQYF.

The chain carries TRBV4-2 and TRBJ2-5; TRBD2 agrees at 8 bases. The germline V gene has CDR1 LGHNA and CDR2 YNFKEQ. The CDR3 has 16 amino acids. V shed 3 bases and J 3 bases; nucleotides not matched to a gene: 9. CDR3 sequence: CASSQHPGLGEETQYF. Here the CDR3 DNA reads TGTGCCAGCAGCCAGCATCCGGGACTAGGTGAAGAGACCCAGTACTTC.

This sequence joins TRBV4-2 and TRBJ2-1; 11 nucleotides line up with TRBD2. Trimming at V came to 1 base and at J to 8 bases, leaving 10 bases not matched to a gene. Germline CDR1 is LGHNA and CDR2 is YNFKEQ. The length of the CDR3 is 17 residues. CDR3 nucleotides: TGTGCCAGCAGCCAAGTTATAGCGGGAGGGCCAATTTATGAGCAGTTCTTC. It translates to CASSQVIAGGPIYEQFF.

This clone was seen once. The genes are TRBV4-1 and TRBJ2-7; D is possibly TRBD1 (6 bases). The CDR3 covers 12 residues. Germline V gene sequence: CDR1 MGHRA, CDR2 YSYEKL. Trimming shortened V by 1 base and J by 6 bases, and 7 bases separated the two germline ends. The CDR3 sequence: CASSQGGGEQYF. The CDR3 bases are TGCGCCAGCAGCCAAGGAGGGGGCGAGCAGTACTTC.

The chain links TRBV4-2 to TRBJ1-1; D may be TRBD1 (6 bases). The germline V gene encodes CDR1 LGHNA and CDR2 YNFKEQ. The CDR3 consists of 14 residues. V was trimmed by 6 bases and J by 4 bases, leaving 15 bases between them. CDR3: CASREPLRGTEAFF. The CDR3 DNA reads as TGTGCCAGCAGGGAACCCCTCAGGGGCACTGAAGCTTTCTTT.

This chain connects TRBV19 to TRBJ2-7; D perhaps matches TRBD2 (6 bases). The CDR3 has 12 residues. V was cut by 3 bases and J by 7 bases, with 10 bases left in between. CDR1 is LNHDA and CDR2 is SQIVND in the germline V gene (reference sequence). DNA for the CDR3: TGTGCCAGTAGTATCGGTGGGAGGGAGCAGTACTTC. Residues: CASSIGGREQYF.

A few counts support this clone. The chain recombines TRBV28 with TRBJ1-5; D is undetermined. Trimming took off 3 bases at V and 2 bases at J, with 11 bases between the two ends. From germline, CDR1 is MDHEN and CDR2 SYDVKM. The CDR3 contains 15 residues. The CDR3 loop reads CASSFRGTGNQPQHF. The CDR3 DNA sequence: TGTGCCAGCAGTTTCAGAGGAACTGGCAATCAGCCCCAGCATTTT.

The rearrangement joins TRBV9 to TRBJ2-1; tentatively, D is TRBD2 (6 bases). This CDR3 is 14 amino acids long. V was clipped by 4 bases and J by 2 bases, with 10 bases between them. Germline CDR1 is SGDLS and CDR2 is YYNGEE. This chain's CDR3 is CASSPRTTYNEQFF. CDR3 DNA: TGTGCCAGCAGCCCCAGGACTACCTACAATGAGCAGTTCTTC.

This chain links TRBV6-1 with TRBJ1-1; 11 bases fit TRBD1. Germline CDR1 reads MNHNS; CDR2 reads SASEGT. The trim removed 6 bases at V and 10 bases at J, leaving 13 bases unmatched. The CDR3 extends over 15 amino acids. The CDR3 DNA reads as TGTGCCAGCAGCGATGGCCCCGGACAGGGGGCTCGAGCTTTCTTT. As protein: CASSDGPGQGARAFF.

The chain joins TRBV6-5 to TRBJ1-2; 7 nucleotides line up with TRBD1. This CDR3 is 14 amino acids long. The J segment lost 4 bases and the V segment lost 7 bases, leaving 9 bases of the junction unmatched. Germline V gene data show CDR1 as MNHEY and CDR2 as SVGAGI. The CDR3 protein is CASTEGANSYGYTF. Written as DNA, the CDR3 is TGTGCCAGCACCGAGGGGGCTAATAGCTATGGCTACACCTTC.

V usage is TRBV6-1 and J usage is TRBJ2-1, with 7 bases aligning to TRBD2. CDR1 MNHNS and CDR2 SASEGT come from the germline V gene. The trim removed 5 bases at V and 2 bases at J, leaving 6 bases unmatched. CDR3 length: 15 residues. In DNA, the CDR3 is TGTGCCAGCAGTACTTCTAGCGGAACCTACAATGAGCAGTTCTTC. This encodes CASSTSSGTYNEQFF.

This clone was detected only a few times. This chain joins TRBV6-5 and TRBJ1-5, with TRBD1 matching 9 bases. Germline V gene data show CDR1 as MNHEY and CDR2 as SVGAGI. This CDR3 is 15 amino acids long. The V segment lost 6 bases and the J segment 4 bases; nucleotides outside the gene matches: 7. Here the CDR3 reads CASRVTGQGNQPQHF. DNA of the CDR3: TGTGCCAGCAGGGTGACGGGACAGGGAAATCAGCCCCAGCATTTT.

This clone turned up a few times. The gene calls are TRBV30 and TRBJ1-1; maybe TRBD1 (6 bases). Germline CDR1 is GTSNPN and CDR2 is SVGIG (reference sequence). The CDR3 has 13 amino acids. Trimming pared 2 bases from V and 5 bases from J, leaving 12 bases between. CDR3 region: CAWSSSGVTEAFF. The CDR3 nucleotides read TGTGCCTGGAGTTCCTCAGGGGTTACTGAAGCTTTCTTT.

The chain recombines TRBV4-1 with TRBJ2-2; D is possibly TRBD2 (5 bases). Germline CDR1 and CDR2: MGHRA and YSYEKL. V was trimmed by 3 bases and J by 2 bases, leaving 16 bases between them. The CDR3 extends over 17 amino acids. CDR3 DNA: TGCGCCAGCAGCCAGGCCTTCTTTAGCGCAAACACCGGGGAGCTGTTTTTT. Protein sequence: CASSQAFFSANTGELFF.

The table lists this clone with a count of one. This chain joins TRBV25-1 and TRBJ1-1, with D unclear. In germline, CDR1 is MGHDK, CDR2 SYGVNS. This CDR3 contains 12 residues. Deletions cut 4 bases from V and 1 base from J, with 4 bases between. The CDR3 bases are TGTGCCAGCAGTGGAGGGAACACTGAAGCTTTCTTT. It translates to CASSGGNTEAFF.

The V gene is TRBV7-8, the J gene TRBJ1-6, with TRBD1 as a possible D gene (6 bases). The CDR3 has 18 residues. Per germline, CDR1 SGHVS and CDR2 FQNEAQ. V lost 5 bases and J lost 0, with 17 bases in between. This CDR3 reads CASSPGALGSSYNSPLHF. In DNA form, the CDR3 reads TGTGCCAGCAGCCCAGGGGCCTTAGGGAGCTCCTATAATTCACCCCTCCACTTT.

This chain links TRBV2 with TRBJ2-7; 7 bases align to TRBD1. CDR1 is SNHLY and CDR2 is FYNNEI in the germline V gene. This CDR3 has 15 amino acids. The junction had 6 bases not matched to a gene; V was cut back by 2 bases and J by 2 bases. The CDR3 sequence: CASSERGTVTYEQYF. The CDR3 DNA reads TGTGCCAGCAGTGAAAGGGGGACAGTTACCTACGAGCAGTACTTC.

The chain links TRBV6-1 to TRBJ2-7; D is perhaps TRBD1 (6 bases). There are 14 residues in the CDR3. Trimming stripped 6 bases from V and 0 bases from J, with 12 bases between. The germline gives CDR1 MNHNS, CDR2 SASEGT. CDR3 sequence: CASRLTGSSYEQYF. The CDR3 bases are TGTGCCAGCAGACTTACAGGGTCCTCCTACGAGCAGTACTTC.

J is TRBJ2-3 and V is TRBV6-5, with 7 bases matching TRBD2. This CDR3 contains 14 residues. V was pared by 2 bases and J by 6 bases, with 5 bases of the junction left unmatched. CDR1 MNHEY and CDR2 SVGAGI come from the germline V gene. The CDR3 DNA is TGTGCCAGCAGTTACCAAGCGGGACCGGATACGCAGTATTTT. This codes for CASSYQAGPDTQYF.

This chain connects TRBV6-5 to TRBJ2-7; 7 nucleotides align to TRBD1. Germline V gene data show CDR1 as MNHEY and CDR2 as SVGAGI. The CDR3 contains 14 residues. V shed 5 bases and J 3 bases; nucleotides not matched to a gene: 7. The CDR3 DNA is TGTGCCAGCAGTCTTGGACAGGTCAACTACGAGCAGTACTTC. Residues: CASSLGQVNYEQYF.

J is TRBJ2-2 and V is TRBV2; D is possibly TRBD1 (5 bases). The CDR3 is 16 amino acids. Germline V CDR1 and CDR2: SNHLY, FYNNEI. Trimming stripped 3 bases from V and 2 bases from J, with 13 bases between. As DNA, the CDR3 is TGTGCCAGCAGTGATTTGCGGACACAAAACACCGGGGAGCTGTTTTTT. Translation: CASSDLRTQNTGELFF.

This rearrangement joins TRBV7-9 to TRBJ2-3; 8 nucleotides match TRBD1. The V and J ends lost 2 bases and 2 bases, in that order; junction bases with no gene match: 6. In germline, CDR1 is SEHNR, CDR2 FQNEAQ (reference sequence). The CDR3 loop spans 16 amino acids. CDR3 nucleotides: TGTGCCAGCAGCTTAAATTACAGGGGGGTCACAGATACGCAGTATTTT. Amino acids: CASSLNYRGVTDTQYF.

DNA of the CDR3: TGTGCCAGCGGGGGGGAAAAACTGTTTTTT. This translates into CASGGEKLFF. This chain connects TRBV7-9 to TRBJ1-4; tentative D call: TRBD1 (5 bases). The length of the CDR3 is 10 residues. CDR1 is SEHNR and CDR2 is FQNEAQ in the germline V gene (reference sequence). Trimming took 8 bases from V and 8 from J, leaving 6 bases between them.

J is TRBJ2-5 and V is TRBV27; the match to TRBD1 covers 10 bases. CDR3 length: 15 residues. V was pared by 5 bases and J by 2 bases, with 5 bases of the junction left unmatched. Germline V gene sequence: CDR1 MNHEY, CDR2 SMNVEV (reference sequence). The CDR3 sequence: CASSPTDRGQETQYF. The CDR3 nucleotides read TGTGCCAGCAGTCCTACGGACAGGGGGCAAGAGACCCAGTACTTC.

The chain uses TRBV28 and TRBJ1-2, with 7 positions matching TRBD1. Germline loops: CDR1 MDHEN, CDR2 SYDVKM. The CDR3 contains 16 residues. Trimming at V came to 3 bases and at J to 8 bases, leaving 15 bases not matched to a gene. Here the CDR3 DNA reads TGTGCCAGCAGTTTGGGAATCACAGGGGTAGCGGGGGGCTACACCTTC. Its translation: CASSLGITGVAGGYTF.

The J gene is TRBJ2-2, the V gene TRBV10-2; no clear D. This CDR3 has 11 amino acids. Germline CDR1 and CDR2: WSHSY and SAAADI. V lost 8 bases and J 6 bases, leaving 7 bases between the germline ends. CDR3 sequence reads: CASSFPGELFF. The CDR3 bases are TGCGCCAGCTCTTTCCCCGGGGAGCTGTTTTTT.

This rearrangement joins TRBV5-8 to TRBJ2-2; the match to TRBD1 covers 7 bases. Germline-derived CDR1 and CDR2 are SGHTS and YDEGEE. The CDR3 totals 18 residues. J gave up 2 bases and V 5 bases, and 15 bases lay outside the gene matches. In DNA, the CDR3 is TGTGCCAGCAGAAACCCCTTCGGGACAGAACTTAACACCGGGGAGCTGTTTTTT. Encoded protein: CASRNPFGTELNTGELFF.

Worth noting for this clone: One junction end disagrees with the germline gene, perhaps due to a read error. The chain links TRBV6-5 to TRBJ1-1; D gene unclear. Germline V gene lookup returns CDR1 MNHEY and CDR2 SVGAGI. The CDR3 spans 13 residues. CDR3 in DNA: TGTGCCAGCAGTTACGATGCGGGGTTTGAAAACGTCTTT. Its translation is CASSYDAGFENVF.

The chain recombines TRBV5-4 with TRBJ2-5, with D perhaps TRBD2 (6 bases). There are 14 residues in the CDR3. CDR1 and CDR2 from the germline V gene are SGHNT and YYREEE (reference sequence). Deletions cut 6 bases from V and 6 bases from J, with 18 bases between. The CDR3 nucleotides are TGTGCCAGCAAGCTTATGGCGGCGGGAAAGACCCAGTACTTC. It codes for CASKLMAAGKTQYF.

This clone was counted a single time. The V gene is TRBV28, the J gene TRBJ1-2; a weak D match, TRBD1 (5 bases). Trimming removed 6 bases at V and 5 bases at J, with 7 bases between. CDR1 is MDHEN and CDR2 is SYDVKM in the germline V gene. The CDR3 contains 11 residues. The CDR3 here is CASRDNYGYTF. CDR3 coding DNA: TGTGCCAGCAGGGACAATTATGGCTACACCTTC.